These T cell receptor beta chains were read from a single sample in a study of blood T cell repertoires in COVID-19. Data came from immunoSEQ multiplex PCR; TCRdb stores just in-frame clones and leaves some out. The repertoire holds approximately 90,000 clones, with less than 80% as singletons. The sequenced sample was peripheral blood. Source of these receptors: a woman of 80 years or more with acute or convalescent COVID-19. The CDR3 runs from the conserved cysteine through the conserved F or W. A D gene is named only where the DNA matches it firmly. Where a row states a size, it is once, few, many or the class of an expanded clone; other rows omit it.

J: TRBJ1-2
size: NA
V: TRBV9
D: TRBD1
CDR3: CASSVEGAHGYTF
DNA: TGTGCCAGCAGCGTAGAGGGGGCACATGGCTACACCTTC

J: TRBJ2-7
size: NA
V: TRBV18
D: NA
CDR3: CASSRSSADYEQYF
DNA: TGTGCCAGCTCGAGGTCGTCGGCGGATTACGAGCAGTACTTC

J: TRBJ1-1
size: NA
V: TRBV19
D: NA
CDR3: CASSPSRWGRTGNTEAFF
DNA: TGTGCCAGTAGTCCAAGCAGGTGGGGGCGCACTGGTAACACTGAAGCTTTCTTT

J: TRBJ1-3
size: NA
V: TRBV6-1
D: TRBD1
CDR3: CASSAGNVLGQGLGNTIYF
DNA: TGTGCCAGCAGTGCGGGAAATGTTTTGGGACAGGGACTTGGAAACACCATATATTTT

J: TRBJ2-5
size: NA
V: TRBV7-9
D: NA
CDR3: CASSGGETQYF
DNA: TGTGCCAGCAGCGGGGGGGAGACCCAGTACTTC

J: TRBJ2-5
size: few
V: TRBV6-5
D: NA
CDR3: CASLPGWSPETQYF
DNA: TGTGCCAGCCTTCCGGGGTGGTCCCCAGAGACCCAGTACTTC

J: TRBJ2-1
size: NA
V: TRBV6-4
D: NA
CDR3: CASSDSSHNEQFF
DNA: TGTGCCAGCAGTGACTCGAGCCACAATGAGCAGTTCTTC

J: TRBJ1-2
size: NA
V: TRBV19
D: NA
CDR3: CASSITGADYGYTF
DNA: TGTGCCAGTAGTATTACTGGAGCGGACTATGGCTACACCTTC

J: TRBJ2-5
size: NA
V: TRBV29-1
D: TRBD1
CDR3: CSVVGQDWETQYF
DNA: TGCAGCGTTGTGGGACAGGATTGGGAGACCCAGTACTTC

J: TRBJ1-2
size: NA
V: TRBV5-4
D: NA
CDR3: CASSWGRTDSMRGYTF
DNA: TGTGCCAGCAGCTGGGGCCGGACGGATTCTATGAGAGGCTACACCTTC

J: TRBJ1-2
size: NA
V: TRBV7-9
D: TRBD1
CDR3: CASSSGQGARYGYTF
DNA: TGTGCCAGCAGCTCTGGACAGGGGGCGAGGTATGGCTACACCTTC

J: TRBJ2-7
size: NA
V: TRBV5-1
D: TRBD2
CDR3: CASSWEGGEGEQYF
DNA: TGCGCCAGCAGCTGGGAGGGCGGGGAAGGCGAGCAGTACTTC

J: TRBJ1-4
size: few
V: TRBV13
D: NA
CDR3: CASSLAGEKLFF
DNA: TGTGCCAGCAGCTTAGCAGGGGAAAAACTGTTTTTT

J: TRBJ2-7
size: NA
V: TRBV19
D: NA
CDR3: CASSMAEGRRKYF
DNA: TGTGCCAGTAGTATGGCAGAGGGTAGGAGGAAGTACTTC

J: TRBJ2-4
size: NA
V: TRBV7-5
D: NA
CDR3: CARSPGLAGGGAKNIQYF
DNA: TGTGCCAGAAGCCCGGGACTAGCGGGGGGTGGGGCCAAAAACATTCAGTACTTC

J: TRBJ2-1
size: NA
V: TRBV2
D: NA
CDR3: CASSDDNEQFF
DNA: TGTGCCAGCAGTGACGACAATGAGCAGTTCTTC

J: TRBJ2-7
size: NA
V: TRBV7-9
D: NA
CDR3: CASSFKGQLSYEQYF
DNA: TGTGCCAGCAGCTTTAAAGGACAGCTCTCCTACGAGCAGTACTTC

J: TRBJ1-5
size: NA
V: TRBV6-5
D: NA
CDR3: CATQDSNQPQHF
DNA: TGTGCCACCCAAGACAGTAATCAGCCCCAGCATTTT

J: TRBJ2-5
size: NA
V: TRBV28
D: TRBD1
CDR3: CASSLPDRGPQETQYF
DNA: TGTGCCAGCAGTTTACCCGACAGGGGCCCTCAAGAGACCCAGTACTTC

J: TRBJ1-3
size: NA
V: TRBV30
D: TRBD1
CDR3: CAWSVRWDSSGNTIYF
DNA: TGTGCCTGGAGTGTACGGTGGGACAGTTCTGGAAACACCATATATTTT

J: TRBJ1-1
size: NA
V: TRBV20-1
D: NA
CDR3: CSASYGTEAFF
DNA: TGCAGTGCGTCATACGGGACAGAAGCTTTCTTT

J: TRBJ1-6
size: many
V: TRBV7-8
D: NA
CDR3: CASSPEPPAPLHF
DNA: TGTGCCAGCAGCCCCGAACCTCCGGCACCCCTCCACTTT

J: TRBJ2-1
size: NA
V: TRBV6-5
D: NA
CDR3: CASRTRNEQFF
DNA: TGTGCCAGCAGGACGAGGAATGAGCAGTTCTTC

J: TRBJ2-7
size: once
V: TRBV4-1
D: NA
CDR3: CASSQDRGGYEQYF
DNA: TGCGCCAGCAGCCAAGACAGGGGCGGCTACGAGCAGTACTTC

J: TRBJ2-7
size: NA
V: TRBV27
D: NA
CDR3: CASSSQTAPAQYF
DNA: TGTGCCAGCAGTAGCCAGACAGCGCCCGCGCAGTACTTC

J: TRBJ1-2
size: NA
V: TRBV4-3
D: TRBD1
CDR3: CASSQDSRGSRGYTF
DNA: TGCGCCAGCAGCCAAGATAGCAGGGGGTCGAGGGGCTACACCTTC